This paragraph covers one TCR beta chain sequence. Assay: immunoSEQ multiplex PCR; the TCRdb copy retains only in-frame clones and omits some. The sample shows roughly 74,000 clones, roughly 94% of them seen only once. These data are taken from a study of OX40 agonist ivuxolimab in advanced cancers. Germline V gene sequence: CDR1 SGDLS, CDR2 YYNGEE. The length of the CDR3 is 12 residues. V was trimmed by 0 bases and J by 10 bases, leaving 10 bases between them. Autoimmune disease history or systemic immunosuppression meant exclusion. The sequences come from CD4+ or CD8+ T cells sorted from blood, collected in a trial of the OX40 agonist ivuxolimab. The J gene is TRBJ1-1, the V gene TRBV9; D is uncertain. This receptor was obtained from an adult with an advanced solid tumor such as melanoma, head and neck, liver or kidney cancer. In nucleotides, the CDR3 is TGTGCCAGCAGCGTAGAAGGCCGTATAGCTTTCTTT. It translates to CASSVEGRIAFF. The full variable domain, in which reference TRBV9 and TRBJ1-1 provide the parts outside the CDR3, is DSGVTQTPKHLITATGQRVTLRCSPRSGDLSVYWYQQSLDQGLQFLIQYYNGEERAKGNILERFSAQQFPDLHSELNLSSLELGDSALYFCASSVEGRIAFFGQGTRLTVV.